This passage covers 20 T cell receptor beta chains from one sample sequenced in a study of blood T cells in healthy people across ages. Through a sample-barcoded 5' primer and a J-beta primer mix, a second PCR was run for roughly 7 to 12 cycles. TCRdb passed the 5' RACE reads through MiXCR, listing each CDR3 protein once. Of around 1,500,000 distinct CDR3 sequences in the sample, 35% to 45% were seen once. Sequences were obtained from blood. These receptors came from a young woman in good health.

V usage is TRBV3-1 and J usage is TRBJ1-1; D is ambiguous. Between the trimmed V and J ends, which lost 0 bases and 0 bases, there was a span of 14 bases. The germline CDR1 and CDR2 sequences are LGHDT and YNNKEL (reference sequence). The CDR3 runs 17 residues. This CDR3 is CASSQDLTAMLNTEAFF. The CDR3 coding sequence is TGTGCCAGCAGCCAAGATCTTACAGCTATGCTGAACACTGAAGCTTTCTTT.

The V gene is TRBV20-1, the J gene TRBJ2-7, with 10 positions matching TRBD1. Germline trimming cut 6 bases from V and 2 bases from J; bases unmatched to any gene: 10. Germline V gene lookup returns CDR1 DFQATT and CDR2 SNEGSKA (reference sequence). This CDR3 has 15 residues. The CDR3 is CSASTGTGVAYEQYF. The CDR3 nucleotides read TGCAGTGCAAGTACCGGGACAGGGGTCGCCTACGAGCAGTACTTC.

The V gene is TRBV10-3, the J gene TRBJ2-7, with D possibly matching TRBD2 (5 bases). The J call may be in error: the DNA end matches TRBJ2-5 better. Germline V gives CDR1 ENHRY, CDR2 SYGVKD. This CDR3 region has 15 residues. The CDR3 DNA is TGTGCCGCTTCGGGGTCCGCGTCGGAACAAGAGACCCAGTACTTC. Translated, it gives CAASGSASEQETQYF.

In its sample, this clonotype was seen a few times. V gene TRBV7-2 combines with J gene TRBJ2-7, with D possibly called TRBD1 or TRBD2 (5 bases each). Trimming shortened V by 2 bases and J by 5 bases, and 13 bases separated the two germline ends. CDR1 and CDR2 from the germline V gene are SGHTA and FQGNSA. The CDR3 covers 14 residues. The CDR3 loop is CASSLSGPLDEQYF. In nucleotides, the CDR3 is TGTGCCAGCAGCTTATCGGGGCCCCTGGACGAGCAGTACTTC.

The chain is built from TRBV6-6 and TRBJ2-1; 7 nucleotides match TRBD2. This CDR3 has 15 residues. CDR1 is MNHNY, CDR2 SVGAGI, per germline (reference sequence). Germline trimming cut 6 bases from V and 7 bases from J; bases unmatched to any gene: 12. The CDR3 DNA is TGTGCCAGCAGGCCACCCGCGCGGGAGAGTAATGAGCAGTTCTTC. This gives the protein CASRPPARESNEQFF.

This clonotype appeared a single time. This may be a read error: a much more frequent sequence differs by one nucleotide. The V gene is TRBV25-1, the J gene TRBJ2-1, with 10 positions matching TRBD2. The CDR3 runs to 21 residues. With V trimmed by 5 bases and J by 4 bases, 23 bases remained unmatched. Germline V gives CDR1 MGHDK, CDR2 SYGVNS. The chain's CDR3 is CASSRELAGPNVELLYNEQFF. CDR3 nucleotide sequence: TGTGCCAGCAGTCGAGAACTAGCGGGGCCCAACGTAGAGCTTCTTTACAATGAGCAGTTCTTC.

This clonotype was counted once. The chain combines TRBV5-1 with TRBJ2-4, with TRBD1 matching 9 bases. The J call is in doubt because the DNA end fits TRBJ2-7 better. Germline V gene sequence: CDR1 SGHRS, CDR2 YFSETQ. There are 15 residues in the CDR3. The CDR3 DNA is TGCGCCAGCAGAGTTGGACAGGGGCTAATCTACGAGCAGTACTTC. Translated, it gives CASRVGQGLIYEQYF.

The chain has TRBV13 and TRBJ2-3, with 7 bases that match TRBD1. The CDR3 runs 16 residues. CDR1 PRHDT and CDR2 FYEKMQ come from the germline V gene (reference sequence). V dropped 5 bases and J dropped 2; count of bases not matched to a gene: 10. For the CDR3, the DNA is TGTGCCAGCAGCCAACCCGGAGACAGGGTCACAGATACGCAGTATTTT. This sequence encodes CASSQPGDRVTDTQYF.

The J gene is TRBJ2-1, the V gene TRBV21-1; the table's D gene call, TRBD2, was not cross checked with the DNA. TRBV21-1 is marked as a pseudogene. The CDR3 runs 17 residues. CDR3 loop: CAPEGDPLRLDDNEQFF. The CDR3 DNA sequence: TGTGCCCCTGAGGGAGATCCTCTTCGCCTGGATGACAATGAGCAGTTCTTC.

Only one count was recorded for this clonotype. The chain recombines TRBV12-3 or TRBV12-4 with TRBJ2-1; D unresolved. V lost 1 base to trimming and J lost 6 bases, with 10 bases between them. CDR3 size: 14 residues. The CDR3 loop is CASSLDRPGNEQFF. CDR3 coding DNA: TGTGCCAGCAGTTTAGATAGACCGGGCAATGAGCAGTTCTTC.

V is TRBV7-2 and J is TRBJ2-7; 14 nucleotides line up with TRBD2. The V and J ends lost 6 bases and 6 bases, in that order; junction bases with no gene match: 4. CDR3 length: 14 amino acids. The V gene's germline CDR1 is SGHTA and CDR2 FQGNSA. The chain's CDR3 is CASSATSGRVEQYF. CDR3 nucleotide sequence: TGTGCCAGCAGTGCGACTAGCGGGAGGGTCGAGCAGTACTTC.

This clonotype was observed at least ten times. J is TRBJ2-7 and V is TRBV12-3 or TRBV12-4; TRBD1 aligns across 8 bases. V lost 7 bases and J lost 1; bases outside the gene matches: 9. This CDR3 is built from 15 residues. CDR3 sequence: CASTTGTGLSYEQYF. The CDR3 nucleotides read TGTGCCAGCACCACTGGGACAGGCCTGTCCTACGAGCAGTACTTC.

This clonotype occurred a few times. The J gene is TRBJ1-2, the V gene TRBV5-5; the D is unclear. The germline V and J ends were trimmed by 0 bases and 8 bases, with 11 bases remaining between them. This CDR3 has 13 residues. Germline-derived CDR1 and CDR2 are SGHKS and YYEKEE (reference sequence). CDR3 nucleotide sequence: TGTGCCAGCAGCTTGGAGCGATTCGGGGGCTACACCTTC. Translated: CASSLERFGGYTF.

This clonotype has a handful of counts. The J gene is TRBJ2-1, the V gene TRBV3-1; tentatively, D is TRBD2 (6 bases). The V gene lost 1 base and the J gene lost 0 bases, with 13 bases spanning the gap. Germline-derived CDR1 and CDR2 are LGHDT and YNNKEL (reference sequence). The CDR3 has 17 amino acids. The CDR3, as DNA: TGTGCCAGCAGCCAAGGGGCTAGCGACCCCTCCTACAATGAGCAGTTCTTC. It is translated as CASSQGASDPSYNEQFF.

The rearrangement joins TRBV18 to TRBJ2-1; 7 bases are shared with TRBD2. After removal of 2 bases from V and 4 bases from J, the junction contained 8 bases not matched to a gene. The germline gives CDR1 KGHSH, CDR2 LQKENI. The CDR3 is 16 residues long. The CDR3 loop is CASSPGREKSYNEQFF. Written as DNA, the CDR3 is TGTGCCAGCTCACCAGGGCGGGAGAAGAGTTACAATGAGCAGTTCTTC.

J is TRBJ2-5 and V is TRBV11-2; no definite D call. The J call may be faulty, since TRBJ2-7 better matches the DNA end. CDR3 length equals 13 residues. Germline loops: CDR1 SGHAT, CDR2 FQNNGV. CDR3 in amino acids: CASSLGSWYEQYF. The CDR3 nucleotides read TGTGCCAGCAGCTTAGGCTCATGGTACGAGCAGTACTTC.

This clonotype was observed a few times. The rearrangement uses TRBV20-1 and TRBJ2-1; 10 bases are shared with TRBD2. Unmatched junction bases numbered 7, after V lost 8 bases and J lost 3 bases. The CDR3 runs to 14 residues. Germline CDR1 DFQATT, CDR2 SNEGSKA (reference sequence). This chain's CDR3 is CSPNRLAGYNEQFF. The CDR3 DNA sequence: TGCAGTCCGAACAGACTAGCGGGCTACAATGAGCAGTTCTTC.

V gene TRBV12-3 or TRBV12-4 combines with J gene TRBJ2-1; 7 nucleotides align to TRBD1. The CDR3 loop spans 16 amino acids. V lost 7 bases and J lost 5; bases outside the gene matches: 14. The CDR3, as DNA: TGTGCCAGCACCGCTTATAAGGACAGGCAGGACAATGAGCAGTTCTTC. Protein sequence: CASTAYKDRQDNEQFF.

The rearrangement uses TRBV10-1 and TRBJ2-7; D assignment may be TRBD1 or TRBD2 (6 bases each). The germline gives CDR1 WNHNN, CDR2 SYGVQD (reference sequence). CDR3 length: 18 amino acids. V gave up 11 bases and J gave up 5 bases, with 34 bases separating them. The DNA of the CDR3 is TGCGCCGACTTCGGGAGAGCTCCTGGTTTGCTTGCAGGGGACGAGCAGTACTTC. Amino acid sequence: CADFGRAPGLLAGDEQYF.

This clonotype was seen only a few times. J is TRBJ1-2 and V is TRBV12-3 or TRBV12-4; D not resolved. CDR3 length: 15 amino acids. Trimming removed 0 bases at V and 4 bases at J, with 12 bases between. The CDR3 region is CASSLAVDAPYGYTF. CDR3 nucleotide sequence: TGTGCCAGCAGTTTAGCAGTGGACGCGCCCTATGGCTACACCTTC.